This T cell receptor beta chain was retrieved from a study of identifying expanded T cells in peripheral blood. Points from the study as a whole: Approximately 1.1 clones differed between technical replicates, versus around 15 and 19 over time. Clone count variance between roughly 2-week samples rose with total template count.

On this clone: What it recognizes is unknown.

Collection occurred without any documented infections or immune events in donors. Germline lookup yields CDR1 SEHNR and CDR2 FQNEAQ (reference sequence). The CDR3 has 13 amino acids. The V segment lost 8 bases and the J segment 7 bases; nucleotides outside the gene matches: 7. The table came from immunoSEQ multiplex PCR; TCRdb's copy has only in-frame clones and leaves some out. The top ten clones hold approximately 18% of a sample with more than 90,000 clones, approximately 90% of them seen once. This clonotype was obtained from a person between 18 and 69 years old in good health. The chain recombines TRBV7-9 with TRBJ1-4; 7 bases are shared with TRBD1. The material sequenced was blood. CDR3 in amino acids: CASSDRAGEKLFF. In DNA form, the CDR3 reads TGTGCCAGCTCTGACAGGGCTGGTGAAAAACTGTTTTTT.